This T cell receptor beta chain is from a study of tumor and adjacent non-tumor tissue in lung cancer. TCRbeta libraries were built with three rounds of nested PCR, modified from ARM-PCR. MiXCR was run by TCRdb on the multiplex PCR reads, yielding one entry per CDR3 protein. The table lists 90,000 to 100,000 distinct CDR3 sequences, more than 80% of them singletons. This sample's RNA came from whole unsorted tissue. More than 3 cm separated this lung sample from the edge of the tumor. V was clipped by 1 base and J by 5 bases, with 19 bases between them. The CDR3 is 16 amino acids. CDR1 and CDR2 (germline): DFQATT, SNEGSKA (reference sequence).

The chain is built from TRBV20-1 and TRBJ2-3, with a possible D match to TRBD2 (6 bases). This sequence was found in a man aged 55 to 70 with small cell lung cancer. The sequenced sample was distant non-tumor lung tissue. DNA for the CDR3: TGCAGTGCTAGAGTTGGAGCGGGCCTCAGTGAAGATACGCAGTATTTT. Protein: CSARVGAGLSEDTQYF.